The 24 T cell receptor beta chains reported below all come from one sample, sequenced in a study of blood T cell repertoires in COVID-19. The protocol was immunoSEQ multiplex PCR, while the TCRdb copy is restricted to in-frame clones and leaves out a portion. The sample holds some 100,000 clones, over 75% seen once. Sequenced material: peripheral blood. Source of these receptors: a man aged 30-40 years in a cohort sampled during active COVID-19.

V usage is TRBV5-1 and J usage is TRBJ2-7; D remains unclear. The CDR3 consists of 13 residues. Germline V lookup: CDR1 SGHRS, CDR2 YFSETQ. V lost 3 bases and J 0 bases, leaving 7 bases between the germline ends. CDR3 nucleotides: TGCGCCAGCAGCTCGAGGAGCTCCTACGAGCAGTACTTC. It yields the protein CASSSRSSYEQYF.

This chain links TRBV7-2 with TRBJ2-1, with 9 positions matching TRBD1. Germline CDR1 is SGHTA and CDR2 is FQGNSA. This CDR3 comprises 15 residues. V trimming: 1 base; J trimming: 4 bases; junction bases outside the gene matches: 2. CDR3 loop: CASSLGGQGYNEQFF. The CDR3 DNA is TGTGCCAGCAGCTTAGGGGGACAGGGATACAATGAGCAGTTCTTC.

This chain uses TRBV30 with TRBJ1-1; a weak D match, TRBD1 (5 bases). The V and J ends lost 2 bases and 11 bases respectively, with 18 bases between them. Germline V lookup: CDR1 GTSNPN, CDR2 SVGIG (reference sequence). The CDR3 spans 13 residues. DNA for the CDR3: TGTGCCTGGAGTCTTGGGGGGGGGATCGCCGCTTTCTTT. Amino acids: CAWSLGGGIAAFF.

This chain links TRBV28 with TRBJ2-2, with TRBD2 matching 7 bases. The CDR3 extends over 15 amino acids. Germline V gives CDR1 MDHEN, CDR2 SYDVKM. J lost 4 bases, V lost 3 bases, and 5 bases had no gene match. The CDR3 here is CASSLSSGATGELFF. CDR3 nucleotide sequence: TGTGCCAGCAGTTTGTCCAGCGGGGCCACCGGGGAGCTGTTTTTT.

The genes are TRBV5-8 and TRBJ2-3, with TRBD1 matching 7 bases. The CDR3 sequence is 14 residues long. Losses at the gene ends were 4 bases for V and 2 bases for J; bases not matched to a gene: 4. From germline, CDR1 is SGHTS and CDR2 YDEGEE. CDR3 loop: CASSPGQSTDTQYF. DNA of the CDR3: TGTGCCAGCAGCCCGGGACAGTCCACAGATACGCAGTATTTT.

The genes are TRBV5-4 and TRBJ1-2, with D maybe TRBD1 (6 bases). Germline V gene lookup returns CDR1 SGHNT and CDR2 YYREEE (reference sequence). The CDR3 is 15 residues long. Trimming took off 4 bases at V and 8 bases at J, with 21 bases between the two ends. The CDR3 nucleotides are TGTGCCAGCAGCGCACCACTACAGGGTTCGGAGGGCTACACCTTC. The encoded protein is CASSAPLQGSEGYTF.

This clone was counted once. This chain connects TRBV27 to TRBJ1-2, with 7 bases fitting TRBD1. Looked up from germline, CDR1 is MNHEY and CDR2 is SMNVEV (reference sequence). Losses at the gene ends were 4 bases for V and 3 bases for J; bases not matched to a gene: 5. CDR3 length equals 14 residues. CDR3 sequence: CASSSTTGHYGYTF. The DNA of the CDR3 is TGTGCCAGCAGTTCAACGACAGGGCACTATGGCTACACCTTC.

The chain carries TRBV20-1 and TRBJ1-4; D unresolved. The V end was cut by 3 bases, the J end by 0 bases, with 8 bases between. This CDR3 region has 14 residues. Germline V lookup: CDR1 DFQATT, CDR2 SNEGSKA (reference sequence). CDR3 amino acids: CSASPGTTNEKLFF. The DNA for the CDR3 is TGCAGTGCTAGTCCGGGTACAACTAATGAAAAACTGTTTTTT.

CDR3 loop: CASSLGRTSGSKKETQYF. In nucleotides, the CDR3 is TGTGCCAGCAGCTTAGGGAGGACTAGCGGGTCGAAGAAAGAGACCCAGTACTTC. The gene calls are TRBV7-6 and TRBJ2-5; 11 bases map to TRBD2. CDR1 is SGHVS, CDR2 FNYEAQ, per germline. V trimming: 1 base; J trimming: 3 bases; junction bases outside the gene matches: 10. The CDR3 extends over 18 amino acids.

The rearrangement uses TRBV7-7 and TRBJ1-4, with D possibly matching TRBD1 (6 bases). The V end was cut by 5 bases, the J end by 0 bases, with 10 bases between. This CDR3 comprises 15 residues. Germline V lookup: CDR1 SSHAT, CDR2 FNYEAQ (reference sequence). This CDR3 is CASSTGLATNEKLFF. The CDR3 coding sequence is TGTGCCAGCAGCACAGGGCTCGCAACTAATGAAAAACTGTTTTTT.

V and J are TRBV5-4 and TRBJ2-5; 7 bases line up with TRBD1. V trimming: 3 bases; J trimming: 5 bases; junction bases outside the gene matches: 7. Germline CDR1 SGHNT, CDR2 YYREEE (reference sequence). The CDR3 spans 14 residues. The CDR3 DNA reads as TGTGCCAGCAGCTCCTATGACAGGGACGAGACCCAGTACTTC. Translating gives CASSSYDRDETQYF. The variable domain in full, completed from reference TRBV5-4 and TRBJ2-5, reads ETGVTQSPTHLIKTRGQQVTLRCSSQSGHNTVSWYQQALGQGPQFIFQYYREEENGRGNFPPRFSGLQFPNYSSELNVNALELDDSALYLCASSSYDRDETQYFGPGTRLLVL.

The CDR3 loop is CASSRTGVGELFF. Here the CDR3 DNA reads TGTGCCAGCAGTCGGACAGGGGTGGGGGAGCTGTTTTTT. The rearrangement links TRBV6-6 to TRBJ2-2, with 9 bases lining up with TRBD1. Losses at the gene ends were 5 bases for V and 8 bases for J; bases not matched to a gene: 3. Germline loops: CDR1 MNHNY, CDR2 SVGAGI (reference sequence). The CDR3 is 13 residues long.

Only a few counts were recorded for this clone. The chain recombines TRBV14 with TRBJ2-3; D may be TRBD2 (6 bases). V was pared by 1 base and J by 4 bases, with 6 bases between. The CDR3 runs 13 residues. Germline values: CDR1 SGHDN, CDR2 FVKESK. The CDR3 DNA reads as TGTGCCAGCAGCCAAGGCGGGGCAGATACGCAGTATTTT. Amino acids: CASSQGGADTQYF.

The V and J genes are TRBV15 and TRBJ2-7; 7 positions match TRBD2. V shed 3 bases and J 3 bases; nucleotides not matched to a gene: 2. CDR3 length: 13 amino acids. Germline CDR1 LNHNV, CDR2 YYDKDF (reference sequence). The CDR3, as DNA: TGTGCCACCAGCAGGGGAGGGAACTACGAGCAGTACTTC. Amino acid sequence: CATSRGGNYEQYF.

J is TRBJ2-7 and V is TRBV5-8; 7 nucleotides match TRBD1. The CDR3 is made up of 13 amino acids. Germline CDR1 SGHTS, CDR2 YDEGEE. V shed 2 bases and J 4 bases; nucleotides not matched to a gene: 3. CDR3 DNA: TGTGCCAGCAGCTTACAGGGGATTTACGAGCAGTACTTC. This gives the protein CASSLQGIYEQYF.

This rearrangement joins TRBV19 to TRBJ2-7, with a possible D match to TRBD2 (6 bases). Germline CDR1 reads LNHDA; CDR2 reads SQIVND (reference sequence). This CDR3 contains 14 residues. Deletions cut 5 bases from V and 0 bases from J, with 11 bases between. CDR3 sequence: CASSAGRSSYEQYF. The CDR3 nucleotides are TGTGCCAGTAGTGCGGGACGGAGCTCCTACGAGCAGTACTTC.

The chain links TRBV5-1 to TRBJ1-2; D perhaps matches TRBD1 (5 bases). V dropped 4 bases and J dropped 0 bases, with 13 bases sitting between them. The CDR3 spans 15 residues. Germline lookup yields CDR1 SGHRS and CDR2 YFSETQ. CDR3 loop: CASSPTGIANYGYTF. CDR3 nucleotides: TGCGCCAGCAGCCCTACAGGTATAGCTAACTATGGCTACACCTTC.

The chain is built from TRBV28 and TRBJ2-7; 7 bases align to TRBD1. The CDR3 length is 14 residues. J lost 3 bases, V lost 4 bases, and 6 bases had no gene match. The V gene's germline CDR1 is MDHEN and CDR2 SYDVKM. This CDR3 reads CASSSPTGFYEQYF. The CDR3 DNA reads TGTGCCAGCAGTTCCCCGACAGGGTTCTACGAGCAGTACTTC.

V is TRBV24-1 and J is TRBJ2-3, with a possible D match to TRBD2 (5 bases). Per germline, CDR1 KGHDR and CDR2 SFDVKD. The germline V and J ends were trimmed by 4 bases and 2 bases, with 12 bases remaining between them. The CDR3 runs to 15 residues. CDR3 loop: CATSDSGRLTDTQYF. The CDR3 DNA sequence: TGTGCCACCAGTGACAGCGGACGGCTCACAGATACGCAGTATTTT.

The V call is TRBV3-1 (or the pseudogene TRBV3-2), the J call TRBJ2-5, with 9 bases fitting TRBD2. The ends lost 5 bases at V and 2 bases at J; junction bases unmatched: 6. Germline V gene data show CDR1 as LGHDT and CDR2 as YNNKEL (reference sequence). The CDR3 is 15 amino acids. The CDR3 DNA reads as TGTGCCAGCAGCTTGAACCTAGCGGGGCAAGAGACCCAGTACTTC. Translation: CASSLNLAGQETQYF.

This clone is a singleton in its sample. This sequence joins TRBV5-6 and TRBJ1-1, with D perhaps matching TRBD1 (5 bases). This CDR3 spans 15 amino acids. The V gene lost 0 bases and the J gene lost 3 bases, with 12 bases spanning the gap. Looked up from germline, CDR1 is SGHDT and CDR2 is YYEEEE. This chain's CDR3 is CASSLGGLGDTEAFF. The CDR3 DNA reads as TGTGCCAGCAGCTTGGGAGGCCTAGGGGACACTGAAGCTTTCTTT.

V is TRBV5-8 and J is TRBJ1-4; 8 bases align to TRBD1. Germline lookup yields CDR1 SGHTS and CDR2 YDEGEE. CDR3 length: 14 amino acids. J gave up 5 bases and V 4 bases, and 4 bases lay outside the gene matches. The CDR3 DNA is TGTGCCAGCAGCCCTTGGACAGGGAATGAAAAACTGTTTTTT. Translation gives CASSPWTGNEKLFF.

The CDR3, as DNA: TGTGCCAGCAGTTACTCGCGACAGGTGGGAGTAGGCTACACCTTC. It is translated as CASSYSRQVGVGYTF. This chain links TRBV6-5 with TRBJ1-2; a possible D gene is TRBD1 (6 bases). Germline V gene sequence: CDR1 MNHEY, CDR2 SVGAGI. CDR3 length equals 15 residues. The V end was cut by 0 bases, the J end by 8 bases, with 16 bases between.

This clone has a handful of counts. The J gene is TRBJ2-7, the V gene TRBV5-5, with 8 bases matching TRBD1. Trimming removed 4 bases from V and 0 bases from J; junction bases left unmatched: 9. Germline lookup yields CDR1 SGHKS and CDR2 YYEKEE (reference sequence). CDR3 size: 16 residues. The CDR3 protein is CASSQNHGQGSYEQYF. Here the CDR3 DNA reads TGTGCCAGCAGCCAGAATCACGGACAGGGCTCCTACGAGCAGTACTTC.